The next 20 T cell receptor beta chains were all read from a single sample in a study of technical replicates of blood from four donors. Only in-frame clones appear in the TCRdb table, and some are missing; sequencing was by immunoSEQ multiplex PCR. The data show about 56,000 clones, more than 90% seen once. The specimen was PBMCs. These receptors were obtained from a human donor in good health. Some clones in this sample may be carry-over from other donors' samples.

The CDR3 coding sequence is TGCGCCAGCAGCCAAGTCGCAGGAAACACCGGGGAGCTGTTTTTT. Its translation is CASSQVAGNTGELFF. This chain links TRBV4-1 with TRBJ2-2; D ambiguous. The germline CDR1 and CDR2 sequences are MGHRA and YSYEKL. Trimming shortened V by 1 base and J by 2 bases, and 8 bases separated the two germline ends. The length of the CDR3 is 15 residues.

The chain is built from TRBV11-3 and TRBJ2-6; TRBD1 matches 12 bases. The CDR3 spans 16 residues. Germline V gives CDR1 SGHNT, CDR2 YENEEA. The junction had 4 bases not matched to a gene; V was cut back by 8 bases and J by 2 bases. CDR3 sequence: CASAGTGGAGANVLTF. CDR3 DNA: TGTGCCAGCGCCGGGACAGGGGGCGCTGGGGCCAACGTCCTGACTTTC.

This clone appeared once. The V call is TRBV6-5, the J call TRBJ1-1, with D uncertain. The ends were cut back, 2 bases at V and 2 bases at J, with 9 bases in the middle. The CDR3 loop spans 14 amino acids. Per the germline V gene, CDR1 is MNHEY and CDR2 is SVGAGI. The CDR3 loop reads CASSYTSGNTEAFF. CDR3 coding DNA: TGTGCCAGCAGTTACACCTCAGGAAACACTGAAGCTTTCTTT.

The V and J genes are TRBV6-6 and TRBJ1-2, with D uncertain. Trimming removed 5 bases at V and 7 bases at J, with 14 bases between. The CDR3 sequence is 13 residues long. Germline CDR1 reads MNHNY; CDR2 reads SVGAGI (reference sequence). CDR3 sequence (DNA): TGTGCCAGCAGTCCCTCAGGCGATGGTGGCTACACCTTC. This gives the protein CASSPSGDGGYTF.

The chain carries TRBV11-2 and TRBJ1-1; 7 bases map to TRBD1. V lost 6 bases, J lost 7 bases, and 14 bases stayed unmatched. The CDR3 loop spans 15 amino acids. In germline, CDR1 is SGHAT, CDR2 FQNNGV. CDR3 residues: CASRDKTGDVFEAFF. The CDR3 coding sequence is TGTGCCAGCAGGGATAAAACAGGGGACGTTTTTGAAGCTTTCTTT.

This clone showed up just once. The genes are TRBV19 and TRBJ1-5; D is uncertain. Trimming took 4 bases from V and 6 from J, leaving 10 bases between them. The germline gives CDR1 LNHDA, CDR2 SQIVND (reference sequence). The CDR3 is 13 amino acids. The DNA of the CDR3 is TGTGCCAGTAGTAAGATCGGGAGTCAGCCCCAGCATTTT. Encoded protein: CASSKIGSQPQHF.

This CDR3 reads CASSLIRGQGVSTNYGYTF. Written as DNA, the CDR3 is TGTGCCAGCAGCTTAATCAGGGGACAGGGCGTTTCCACTAACTATGGCTACACCTTC. This rearrangement joins TRBV7-9 to TRBJ1-2, with 9 positions matching TRBD1. Germline values: CDR1 SEHNR, CDR2 FQNEAQ (reference sequence). With 2 bases clipped from V and 0 bases from J, the junction kept 13 bases outside the gene matches. This CDR3 has 19 amino acids.

In nucleotides, the CDR3 is TGTGCCAGCACAAAGTCAGGGGGGAATGAAAAACTGTTTTTT. Protein product: CASTKSGGNEKLFF. V is TRBV6-5 and J is TRBJ1-4; 7 positions match TRBD1. The trim removed 7 bases at V and 5 bases at J, leaving 7 bases unmatched. This CDR3 contains 14 residues. Germline CDR1 reads MNHEY; CDR2 reads SVGAGI.

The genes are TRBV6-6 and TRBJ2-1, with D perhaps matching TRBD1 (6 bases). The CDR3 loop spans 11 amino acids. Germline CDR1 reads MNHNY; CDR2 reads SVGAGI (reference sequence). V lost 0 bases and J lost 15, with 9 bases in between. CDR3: CASSYSRGWFF. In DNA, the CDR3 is TGTGCCAGCAGTTACTCCAGGGGATGGTTCTTC.

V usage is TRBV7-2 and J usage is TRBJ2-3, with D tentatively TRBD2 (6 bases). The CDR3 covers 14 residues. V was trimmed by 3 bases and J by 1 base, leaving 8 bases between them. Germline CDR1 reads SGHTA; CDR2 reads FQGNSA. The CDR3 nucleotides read TGTGCCAGCAGCTTGACTAGGGGCACAGATACGCAGTATTTT. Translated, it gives CASSLTRGTDTQYF.

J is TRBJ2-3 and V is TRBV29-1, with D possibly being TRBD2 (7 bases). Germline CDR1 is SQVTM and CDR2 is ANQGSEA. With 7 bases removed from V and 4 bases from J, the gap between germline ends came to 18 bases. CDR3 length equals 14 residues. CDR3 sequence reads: CSAGGGRGADTQYF. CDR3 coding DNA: TGCAGCGCCGGGGGCGGGAGAGGGGCAGATACGCAGTATTTT.

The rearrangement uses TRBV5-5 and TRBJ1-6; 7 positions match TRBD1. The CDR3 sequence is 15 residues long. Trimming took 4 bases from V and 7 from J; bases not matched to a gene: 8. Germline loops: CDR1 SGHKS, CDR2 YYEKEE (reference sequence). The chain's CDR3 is CASSKGDRENSPLHF. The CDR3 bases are TGTGCCAGCAGCAAAGGAGACAGGGAAAATTCACCCCTCCACTTT.

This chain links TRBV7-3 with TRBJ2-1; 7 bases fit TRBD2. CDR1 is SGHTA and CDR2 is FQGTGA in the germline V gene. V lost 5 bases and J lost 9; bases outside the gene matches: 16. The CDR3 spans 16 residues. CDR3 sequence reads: CASSIIPGLSESEQFF. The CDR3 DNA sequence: TGTGCCAGCAGCATTATACCGGGACTATCGGAATCTGAGCAGTTCTTC.

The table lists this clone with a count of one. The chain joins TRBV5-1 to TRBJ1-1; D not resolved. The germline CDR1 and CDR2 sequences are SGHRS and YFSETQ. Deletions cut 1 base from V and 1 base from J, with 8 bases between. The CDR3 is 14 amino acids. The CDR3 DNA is TGCGCCAGCAGCTTGAGCGCGGAGAACACTGAAGCTTTCTTT. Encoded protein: CASSLSAENTEAFF. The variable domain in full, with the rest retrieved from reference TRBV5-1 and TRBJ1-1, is KAGVTQTPRYLIKTRGQQVTLSCSPISGHRSVSWYQQTPGQGLQFLFEYFSETQRNKGNFPGRFSGRQFSNSRSEMNVSTLELGDSALYLCASSLSAENTEAFFGQGTRLTVV.

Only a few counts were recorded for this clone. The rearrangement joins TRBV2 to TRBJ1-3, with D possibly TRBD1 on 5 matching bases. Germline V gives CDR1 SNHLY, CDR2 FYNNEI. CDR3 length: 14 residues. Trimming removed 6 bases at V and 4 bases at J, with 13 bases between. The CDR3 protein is CASRGAGNGNTIYF. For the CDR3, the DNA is TGTGCCAGCAGAGGGGCAGGGAACGGAAACACCATATATTTT. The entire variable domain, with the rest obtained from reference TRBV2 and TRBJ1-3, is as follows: EPEVTQTPSHQVTQMGQEVILRCVPISNHLYFYWYRQILGQKVEFLVSFYNNEISEKSEIFDDQFSVERPDGSNFTLKIRSTKLEDSAMYFCASRGAGNGNTIYFGEGSWLTVV.

The CDR3 DNA sequence: TGCGCCAGCAGCCAAGTTTTGGCGGCCCCTAAAAACATTCAGTACTTC. It specifies CASSQVLAAPKNIQYF. The chain joins TRBV4-3 to TRBJ2-4, with D unclear. This CDR3 has 16 amino acids. The V end was cut by 1 base, the J end by 4 bases, with 14 bases between. CDR1 is LGHNA and CDR2 is YSLEER in the germline V gene.

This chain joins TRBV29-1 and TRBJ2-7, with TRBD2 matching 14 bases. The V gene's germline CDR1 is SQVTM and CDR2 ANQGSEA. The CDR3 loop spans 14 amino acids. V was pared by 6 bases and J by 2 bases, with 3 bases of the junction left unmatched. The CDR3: CSVRLAGGPYEQYF. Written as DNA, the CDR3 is TGCAGCGTAAGACTAGCGGGGGGGCCCTACGAGCAGTACTTC.

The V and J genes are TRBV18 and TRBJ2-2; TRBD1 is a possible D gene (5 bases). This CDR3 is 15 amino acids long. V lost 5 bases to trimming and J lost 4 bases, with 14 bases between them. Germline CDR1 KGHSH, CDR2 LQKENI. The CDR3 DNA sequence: TGTGCCAGCTCAATTGAGCAGGGTCGCACCGGGGAGCTGTTTTTT. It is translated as CASSIEQGRTGELFF.

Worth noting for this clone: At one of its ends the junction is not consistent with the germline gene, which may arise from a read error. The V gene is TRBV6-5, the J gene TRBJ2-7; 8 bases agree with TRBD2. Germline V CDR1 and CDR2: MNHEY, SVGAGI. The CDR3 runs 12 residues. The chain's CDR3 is CASSGLAGRPFF. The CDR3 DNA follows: TGTGCCAGCAGTGGCCTAGCGGGTCGGCCGTTCTTC.

The CDR3 sequence: CASSLGFSYEQYF. Written as DNA, the CDR3 is TGTGCCAGCAGCCTAGGGTTCAGCTACGAGCAGTACTTC. The chain recombines TRBV7-2 with TRBJ2-7; no reliable D call. Trimming took 5 bases from V and 3 from J, leaving 11 bases between them. The germline V gene encodes CDR1 SGHTA and CDR2 FQGNSA. This CDR3 spans 13 amino acids.